This entry lists 27 T cell receptor beta chains sequenced from one sample in a study of T-cell memory formation after mild COVID-19. One entry per CDR3 protein, called by TCRdb with MiXCR from the 5' RACE reads. The sample contains roughly 510,000 distinct CDR3 sequences, roughly 17% of which appear only once. Sequenced input: PBMCs or a T cell subset sorted from them (not recorded which). Receptors were obtained from an adult woman who had mild COVID-19 (a few samples of this study predate the infection). Cell type and time point are not known.

This clonotype was seen only a few times. The V call is TRBV5-6, the J call TRBJ2-7, with D tentatively TRBD1 (7 bases). V was shortened by 3 bases and J by 2 bases, with 18 bases between the two germline ends. The CDR3 sequence is 16 residues long. Germline V lookup: CDR1 SGHDT, CDR2 YYEEEE. This chain's CDR3 is CASSSYSRGATYEQYF. In DNA form, the CDR3 reads TGTGCCAGCAGCTCCTACAGCAGGGGGGCCACCTACGAGCAGTACTTC.

There are a few counts of this clonotype. V and J are TRBV29-1 and TRBJ1-2; 8 nucleotides line up with TRBD1. Germline V gene data show CDR1 as SQVTM and CDR2 as ANQGSEA. V was clipped by 4 bases and J by 9 bases; unmatched bases: 10. This CDR3 comprises 13 residues. CDR3: CSVVTRTGLSYTF. The CDR3 region has the DNA TGCAGCGTTGTAACCCGGACAGGGTTGAGCTACACCTTC.

This clonotype came up a few times. V and J are TRBV27 and TRBJ2-1; D is perhaps TRBD1 (5 bases). Between the trimmed V and J ends, which lost 2 bases and 3 bases, there was a span of 8 bases. Germline V gives CDR1 MNHEY, CDR2 SMNVEV (reference sequence). The CDR3 runs 14 residues. The CDR3 spells CASSLDSYYNEQFF. The CDR3 nucleotides are TGTGCCAGCAGTTTAGACAGTTACTACAATGAGCAGTTCTTC.

This clonotype was detected many times. This sequence joins TRBV4-2 and TRBJ2-7; 12 nucleotides agree with TRBD2. The CDR3 contains 15 residues. The germline V gene has CDR1 LGHNA and CDR2 YNFKEQ. The J segment lost 5 bases and the V segment lost 2 bases, leaving 4 bases of the junction unmatched. This CDR3 is CASSQSRLAGDEQYF. For the CDR3, the DNA is TGTGCCAGCAGCCAATCCCGACTAGCGGGGGACGAGCAGTACTTC.

This clonotype has ten or more counts. The chain recombines TRBV5-1 with TRBJ2-7; 11 bases are shared with TRBD1. Germline V gene data show CDR1 as SGHRS and CDR2 as YFSETQ. The J segment lost 2 bases and the V segment lost 2 bases, leaving 9 bases of the junction unmatched. The CDR3 totals 17 residues. This CDR3 is CASSLTGTGGSAYEQYF. The DNA for the CDR3 is TGCGCCAGCAGCTTAACCGGGACAGGGGGTTCCGCCTACGAGCAGTACTTC.

J is TRBJ2-7 and V is TRBV6-5; no firm D call. CDR1 and CDR2 from the germline V gene are MNHEY and SVGAGI. The CDR3 length is 14 residues. The V end was cut by 0 bases, the J end by 4 bases, with 10 bases between. The CDR3 region has the DNA TGTGCCAGCAGTTACTCAGCCCTGGGGTACGAGCAGTACTTC. As protein: CASSYSALGYEQYF.

The CDR3, as DNA: TGTGCCAGCTCACTGAGGACTAGCTTGGGGAAAGATACGCAGTATTTT. Translation gives CASSLRTSLGKDTQYF. V gene TRBV18 combines with J gene TRBJ2-3; 8 nucleotides align to TRBD2. The germline CDR1 and CDR2 sequences are KGHSH and LQKENI. Germline trimming cut 4 bases from V and 5 bases from J; bases unmatched to any gene: 11. The CDR3 has 16 residues.

This chain joins TRBV7-8 and TRBJ2-1, with D maybe TRBD2 (5 bases). Germline values: CDR1 SGHVS, CDR2 FQNEAQ. The CDR3 spans 13 residues. V lost 3 bases and J 6 bases, leaving 9 bases between the germline ends. The chain's CDR3 is CASSFSAGNEQFF. DNA for the CDR3: TGTGCCAGCAGCTTTAGCGCGGGCAATGAGCAGTTCTTC.

This clonotype was counted only a few times. The chain employs TRBV3-1 and TRBJ2-3; the D gene could be TRBD1 or TRBD2 (6 bases each). The V gene's germline CDR1 is LGHDT and CDR2 YNNKEL (reference sequence). The CDR3 contains 16 residues. The V end lost 1 base, the J end lost 2 bases, and 13 bases lay between the germline ends. CDR3 region: CASSQGRGASTDTQYF. CDR3 sequence (DNA): TGTGCCAGCAGCCAAGGGAGGGGGGCCTCCACAGATACGCAGTATTTT.

In this sample, this clonotype turned up many times. The rearrangement uses TRBV7-9 and TRBJ2-7, with a weak D call TRBD1 (5 bases). This CDR3 region has 14 residues. Looked up from germline, CDR1 is SEHNR and CDR2 is FQNEAQ (reference sequence). Between the trimmed V and J ends, which lost 2 bases and 0 bases, there was a span of 8 bases. The CDR3 loop is CASSLSDSSYEQYF. In DNA, the CDR3 is TGTGCCAGCAGCTTAAGTGACAGCTCCTACGAGCAGTACTTC.

The genes are TRBV6-6 and TRBJ2-3, with TRBD1 as a possible D gene (6 bases). The CDR3 extends over 16 amino acids. CDR1 and CDR2 (germline): MNHNY, SVGAGI (reference sequence). Trimming shortened V by 0 bases and J by 3 bases, and 13 bases separated the two germline ends. DNA for the CDR3: TGTGCCAGCAGTTACTCGATCCCTACAGGGACAGATACGCAGTATTTT. As protein: CASSYSIPTGTDTQYF.

This rearrangement joins TRBV20-1 to TRBJ2-7; the match to TRBD1 covers 8 bases. The CDR3 is 17 amino acids. J was trimmed by 0 bases and V by 0 bases; bases with no gene match: 10. Germline CDR1 reads DFQATT; CDR2 reads SNEGSKA (reference sequence). The CDR3 coding sequence is TGCAGTGCTAGAGATCGAAGGGGGACAGGAACCTCCTACGAGCAGTACTTC. Its protein is CSARDRRGTGTSYEQYF.

The chain uses TRBV18 and TRBJ2-1; no reliable D call. The length of the CDR3 is 16 residues. Trimming removed 1 base at V and 3 bases at J, with 13 bases between. Germline-derived CDR1 and CDR2 are KGHSH and LQKENI. CDR3 sequence reads: CASSPLAYPIYNEQFF. Here the CDR3 DNA reads TGTGCCAGCTCACCACTAGCCTATCCGATCTACAATGAGCAGTTCTTC.

The chain joins TRBV4-1 to TRBJ1-4; no clear D. There are 16 residues in the CDR3. Germline V gene sequence: CDR1 MGHRA, CDR2 YSYEKL. V lost 2 bases and J lost 0, with 10 bases in between. Here the CDR3 reads CASSQSEAATNEKLFF. The CDR3 DNA follows: TGCGCCAGCAGCCAATCGGAGGCAGCAACTAATGAAAAACTGTTTTTT.

This clonotype was found a few times. This rearrangement joins TRBV11-2 to TRBJ2-1; 8 bases map to TRBD2. This CDR3 is 15 amino acids long. V lost 5 bases to trimming and J lost 4 bases; unmatched junction nucleotides: 7. The germline V gene has CDR1 SGHAT and CDR2 FQNNGV. The CDR3 DNA sequence: TGTGCCAGCAGCGCTCTTAGCGGGAAATACAATGAGCAGTTCTTC. It yields the protein CASSALSGKYNEQFF.

Only a few counts were recorded for this clonotype. The chain is built from TRBV2 and TRBJ1-5; D is unclear. The V and J ends lost 5 bases and 4 bases respectively, with 9 bases between them. The CDR3 runs to 13 residues. The V gene's germline CDR1 is SNHLY and CDR2 FYNNEI. CDR3 coding DNA: TGTGCCAGCAGTATTAACACTAATCAGCCCCAGCATTTT. Translating it yields CASSINTNQPQHF.

V is TRBV4-3 and J is TRBJ2-2, with 13 bases that match TRBD2. CDR3 length: 17 amino acids. Germline V gene data show CDR1 as LGHNA and CDR2 as YSLEER. V shed 0 bases and J 6 bases; nucleotides not matched to a gene: 4. The CDR3: CASSQELAGGPPGELFF. The CDR3 region has the DNA TGCGCCAGCAGCCAAGAACTAGCGGGAGGGCCCCCCGGGGAGCTGTTTTTT.

This clonotype was seen only a few times. V usage is TRBV27 and J usage is TRBJ2-7, with 10 bases that match TRBD2. Germline CDR1 MNHEY, CDR2 SMNVEV (reference sequence). The CDR3 has 15 residues. Trimming removed 6 bases from V and 10 bases from J; junction bases left unmatched: 15. CDR3 sequence: CASSWGGLAGDEQYF. DNA of the CDR3: TGTGCCAGCAGCTGGGGGGGGCTAGCGGGGGATGAACAGTACTTC.

This clonotype was detected a few times. This chain uses TRBV18 with TRBJ2-7; 9 bases fit TRBD1. V lost 4 bases, J lost 2 bases, and 9 bases stayed unmatched. Per the germline V gene, CDR1 is KGHSH and CDR2 is LQKENI. This CDR3 spans 16 amino acids. The DNA for the CDR3 is TGTGCCAGCTCACTGGCGTGGACAGGGGACGCCTACGAGCAGTACTTC. This translates into CASSLAWTGDAYEQYF.

This clonotype was found a few times. The chain combines TRBV19 with TRBJ2-1, with 8 nucleotides matching TRBD2. The CDR3 is 18 residues long. Germline V gene lookup returns CDR1 LNHDA and CDR2 SQIVND (reference sequence). J gave up 5 bases and V 7 bases, and 19 bases lay outside the gene matches. The CDR3 reads CASILTSGGGMRHNEQFF. CDR3 nucleotides: TGTGCCAGTATCCTTACTAGCGGAGGGGGGATGAGGCACAATGAGCAGTTCTTC.

The chain links TRBV6-5 to TRBJ1-1; tentatively, D is TRBD1 (5 bases). Per the germline V gene, CDR1 is MNHEY and CDR2 is SVGAGI. V lost 0 bases and J 1 base, leaving 9 bases between the germline ends. This CDR3 is built from 15 residues. The DNA for the CDR3 is TGTGCCAGCAGTTACTCGTGGGGGGAGAACACTGAAGCTTTCTTT. Translating it yields CASSYSWGENTEAFF.

This clonotype was counted at least ten times. This chain uses TRBV27 with TRBJ2-7; TRBD1 or TRBD2 may be the D gene (5 bases each). The ends were cut back, 5 bases at V and 3 bases at J, with 11 bases in the middle. The CDR3 loop spans 13 amino acids. In germline, CDR1 is MNHEY, CDR2 SMNVEV (reference sequence). The CDR3 reads CASSNGGSYEQYF. The CDR3 DNA follows: TGTGCCAGCAGTAATGGGGGTAGCTACGAGCAGTACTTC.

The chain uses TRBV11-2 and TRBJ1-2; perhaps TRBD1 as D (5 bases). The CDR3 has 13 amino acids. V dropped 1 base and J dropped 3 bases, with 6 bases sitting between them. Germline CDR1 is SGHAT and CDR2 is FQNNGV. The CDR3 protein is CASSLAGHYGYTF. The CDR3 DNA reads TGTGCCAGCAGCTTAGCAGGGCACTATGGCTACACCTTC.

There are a few counts of this clonotype. The rearrangement links TRBV12-3 or TRBV12-4 to TRBJ2-3, with 11 bases fitting TRBD2. Losses at the gene ends were 5 bases for V and 5 bases for J; bases not matched to a gene: 9. The CDR3 has 16 amino acids. Here the CDR3 reads CASSLGLAEGGDTQYF. In DNA, the CDR3 is TGTGCCAGCAGTCTGGGACTAGCGGAGGGTGGAGATACGCAGTATTTT.

Only a few counts were recorded for this clonotype. The genes are TRBV9 and TRBJ2-1, with 8 bases lining up with TRBD2. The ends lost 0 bases at V and 3 bases at J; junction bases unmatched: 11. This CDR3 has 18 amino acids. Germline CDR1 is SGDLS and CDR2 is YYNGEE. The CDR3 DNA sequence: TGTGCCAGCAGCGTAGCAGCGGGGGCCACTGCACTCTACAATGAGCAGTTCTTC. As protein: CASSVAAGATALYNEQFF.

This clonotype appeared a few times. The rearrangement joins TRBV20-1 to TRBJ2-1; 7 nucleotides line up with TRBD2. V was clipped by 0 bases and J by 10 bases; unmatched bases: 12. Germline lookup yields CDR1 DFQATT and CDR2 SNEGSKA (reference sequence). The CDR3 is 15 residues long. Here the CDR3 DNA reads TGCAGTGCTAGAGATGGGACTACCCTCGACTCCGAGCAGTTCTTC. Protein: CSARDGTTLDSEQFF.

The chain combines TRBV6-5 with TRBJ2-7; tentatively, D is TRBD1 (5 bases). The CDR3 runs 13 residues. In germline, CDR1 is MNHEY, CDR2 SVGAGI. Trimming cost V 6 bases and J 5 bases, with 14 bases left between them. In DNA form, the CDR3 reads TGTGCCAGCAGCCCCAGCTGGGGCGACGAGCAGTACTTC. Translation: CASSPSWGDEQYF.